The rows below give T cell receptor beta chains drawn from one sample of a study of Graves' ophthalmopathy and Graves' hyperthyroidism. TCRdb used MiXCR to reprocess the multiplex PCR reads, holding one entry per CDR3 protein. The sample holds about 210,000 distinct CDR3 sequences, around 30% seen once. The specimen was peripheral blood. Source of these receptors: a man aged 45-60 years with Graves' ophthalmopathy. Both conserved end residues are part of each CDR3. D genes are given only for firm matches. Not all rows give a size; the values are once, few, many and, for expanded clones, a class.

V gene: TRBV28; clone size: many; J gene: TRBJ2-7; D gene: -; CDR3 DNA: TGTGCCAGCAGTCAGGAGAGTCGGGACGAGCAGTACTTC; CDR3 protein: CASSQESRDEQYF
V gene: TRBV12-3/TRBV12-4; clone size: many; J gene: TRBJ1-6; D gene: -; CDR3 DNA: TGTGCCAGCAGTTTCGACAGACCTAATTCACCCCTCCACTTT; CDR3 protein: CASSFDRPNSPLHF
V gene: TRBV25-1; clone size: many; J gene: TRBJ2-7; D gene: TRBD1; CDR3 DNA: TGTGCCAGCAGTGCTATAGGCGGGACAGGCCGGTACGAGCAGTACTTC; CDR3 protein: CASSAIGGTGRYEQYF
V gene: TRBV7-2; clone size: -; J gene: TRBJ2-4; D gene: -; CDR3 DNA: TGTGCCAGCAGCTTAGATCCGGGGGTGTTCAAAAACATTCAGTACTTC; CDR3 protein: CASSLDPGVFKNIQYF
V gene: TRBV7-9; clone size: many; J gene: TRBJ2-5; D gene: TRBD1; CDR3 DNA: TGTGCCAGCAGCCCCGGAACAGGGGGCTGGGAGACCCAGTACTTC; CDR3 protein: CASSPGTGGWETQYF
V gene: TRBV12-3/TRBV12-4; clone size: -; J gene: TRBJ2-7; D gene: -; CDR3 DNA: TGTGCCAGCAGTCAAAACAGGGCCCACTACGAGCAGTACTTC; CDR3 protein: CASSQNRAHYEQYF
V gene: TRBV7-6; clone size: many; J gene: TRBJ2-6; D gene: TRBD2; CDR3 DNA: TGTGCCAGCAGCTTACTGACAAGACTAGCGGGGAACTCTGGGGCCAACGTCCTGACTTTC; CDR3 protein: CASSLLTRLAGNSGANVLTF
V gene: TRBV28; clone size: -; J gene: TRBJ2-5; D gene: -; CDR3 DNA: TGTGCCAGCAGTTTTGAGGGGTACCAAGAGACCCAGTACTTC; CDR3 protein: CASSFEGYQETQYF
V gene: TRBV11-2; clone size: many; J gene: TRBJ2-7; D gene: TRBD2; CDR3 DNA: TGTGCCAGCAGCTTAGGGATGAGCGGGAGGAGCTCCTACGAGCAGTACTTC; CDR3 protein: CASSLGMSGRSSYEQYF
V gene: TRBV20-1; clone size: many; J gene: TRBJ2-7; D gene: -; CDR3 DNA: TGCAGTGCTAGGAAACTAGTATCGGGACCACGGGCCTACGAGCAGTACTTC; CDR3 protein: CSARKLVSGPRAYEQYF
V gene: TRBV20-1; clone size: -; J gene: TRBJ1-3; D gene: TRBD1; CDR3 DNA: TGCAGTGCTAGAGATGGGACAGGGGGCGAGAGGGGAAACACCATATATTTT; CDR3 protein: CSARDGTGGERGNTIYF
V gene: TRBV11-2; clone size: -; J gene: TRBJ1-1; D gene: -; CDR3 DNA: TGTGCCAGCAGCTTCGTATGGCAGGCAGCCGGCGGGGACACTGAAGCTTTCTTT; CDR3 protein: CASSFVWQAAGGDTEAFF
V gene: TRBV27; clone size: many; J gene: TRBJ1-5; D gene: TRBD1; CDR3 DNA: TGTGCCAGCAGTTCCCACTGGGGACAGGATAGCAATCAGCCCCAGCATTTT; CDR3 protein: CASSSHWGQDSNQPQHF
V gene: TRBV19; clone size: many; J gene: TRBJ2-2; D gene: -; CDR3 DNA: TGTGCCAGTAGAGGTTTGGGCACCGGGGAGCTGTTTTTT; CDR3 protein: CASRGLGTGELFF
V gene: TRBV28; clone size: many; J gene: TRBJ1-1; D gene: -; CDR3 DNA: TGTGCCAGCGATGCCGGGGCGGCCACTGAAGCTTTCTTT; CDR3 protein: CASDAGAATEAFF